This T cell receptor (beta chain) was profiled in a study of T cells in Graves' hyperthyroidism and ophthalmopathy. Study at large: Any treatment followed the collection of peripheral blood at initial diagnosis. Study-level results: Model predictions of ophthalmopathy came a median approximately 6 months before onset.

In this sample, this clonotype turned up many times. Its target is not known. V gave up 4 bases and J gave up 2 bases, with 17 bases separating them. This CDR3 is built from 15 residues. Germline-derived CDR1 and CDR2 are GTSNPN and SVGIG (reference sequence). The source material, RNA transcripts, was used to amplify TCR beta CDR3 regions. Initially, a first-round RT-PCR of the TCR CDR3 employed the HTBI primer set. TCRdb reanalysed the multiplex PCR reads using MiXCR and keeps one entry per CDR3 protein. The profile shows 300,000 to 450,000 distinct CDR3 sequences, under 15% of them singletons. Subjects aged 18 to 65 presented with newly diagnosed hyperthyroidism of less than 2 months' duration.

Sequencing input: blood. The clonotype was recovered from a woman younger than 35 with Graves' hyperthyroidism. The rearrangement joins TRBV30 to TRBJ2-5, with D possibly TRBD2 on 5 matching bases. As DNA, the CDR3 is TGTGCCTGGACCCCTAAGGAGGATTTACAAGAGACCCAGTACTTC. Amino acid sequence: CAWTPKEDLQETQYF. The entire variable domain, with the rest obtained from reference TRBV30 and TRBJ2-5, is as follows: SQTIHQWPATLVQPVGSPLSLECTVEGTSNPNLYWYRQAAGRGLQLLFYSVGIGQISSEVPQNLSASRPQDRQFILSSKKLLLSDSGFYLCAWTPKEDLQETQYFGPGTRLLVL.